This is a list of T cell receptor beta chains from one sample in a study of blood T cell repertoires in COVID-19. The table came from immunoSEQ multiplex PCR; TCRdb's copy has only in-frame clones and leaves some out. The profile shows tens of thousands of clones, around 90% of them singletons. The sequenced sample was peripheral blood. These receptors all come from an elderly woman with active COVID-19. CDR3s include the opening cysteine and the closing phenylalanine or tryptophan. A D gene is named only where the DNA matches it firmly. Clone size is not always given. Where it is, it says once, few, many or a class for expanded clones.

size | D | J | V | CDR3 | DNA
. | . | TRBJ2-7 | TRBV24-1 | CATSDSLSPYEQYF | TGTGCCACCAGTGACTCTCTTAGTCCTTACGAGCAGTACTTC
. | TRBD2 | TRBJ2-5 | TRBV3-1/TRBV3-2 | CASRLAGRVETQYF | TGTGCCAGCAGACTAGCGGGAAGGGTAGAGACCCAGTACTTC
. | TRBD1 | TRBJ2-1 | TRBV7-9 | CASSYGTGYNEQFF | TGTGCCAGCAGCTACGGGACAGGTTACAATGAGCAGTTCTTC
. | . | TRBJ2-2 | TRBV6-2/TRBV6-3 | CASSYSRGATTGELFF | TGTGCCAGCAGTTACTCGAGAGGAGCCACCACCGGGGAGCTGTTTTTT
. | . | TRBJ2-1 | TRBV6-6 | CASRPLESSYNEQFF | TGTGCCAGCAGGCCTCTCGAGAGCTCCTACAATGAGCAGTTCTTC
. | . | TRBJ2-7 | TRBV4-2 | CASSPPRGGQYEQYF | TGTGCCAGCAGCCCACCAAGGGGAGGTCAATACGAGCAGTACTTC
once | . | TRBJ2-7 | TRBV30 | CAFLSRTSYEQYF | TGTGCCTTCTTATCGAGAACCTCCTACGAGCAGTACTTC
. | . | TRBJ1-3 | TRBV3-1/TRBV3-2 | CASSPDSSGNTIYF | TGTGCCAGCAGCCCGGACAGCTCTGGAAACACCATATATTTT
once | . | TRBJ2-1 | TRBV19 | CASSIGGPNNEQFF | TGTGCCAGTAGTATAGGGGGCCCGAACAATGAGCAGTTCTTC
. | TRBD1 | TRBJ2-3 | TRBV10-3 | CAISGQGSDTQYF | TGTGCCATCAGCGGACAGGGATCAGATACGCAGTATTTT